The 17 T cell receptor beta chains presented below share a single source sample, sequenced in a study of T-cell memory formation after mild COVID-19. Each CDR3 protein gets one entry after TCRdb re-called the 5' RACE reads with MiXCR. This table has about 57,000 distinct CDR3 sequences, less than 15% appearing once. Specimen: PBMCs or a T cell subset sorted from them (not recorded which). The receptors stem from a man aged 18 to 35 who had mild COVID-19 (a few samples of this study predate the infection). Cell type and time point are not known.

This clonotype was counted a few times. V and J are TRBV6-5 and TRBJ2-7; D is perhaps TRBD2 (7 bases). The CDR3 loop spans 17 amino acids. Germline assignment: CDR1 MNHEY and CDR2 SVGAGI. The V end was cut by 8 bases, the J end by 4 bases, with 27 bases between. The CDR3 DNA sequence: TGTGCCAGCCGAAACCGAGGGGGGGCACGGGAGAATTACGAGCAGTACGTC. The encoded protein is CASRNRGGARENYEQYV.

This sequence joins TRBV5-1 and TRBJ2-2; TRBD2 matches at 7 bases. J was trimmed by 5 bases and V by 3 bases; bases with no gene match: 10. This CDR3 spans 16 amino acids. Germline-derived CDR1 and CDR2 are SGHRS and YFSETQ. The CDR3 DNA is TGCGCCAGCAGCTCCGGACTAGATGGAGGGACCGGGGAGCTGTTTTTT. Encoded protein: CASSSGLDGGTGELFF.

This clonotype came up a few times. V gene TRBV7-2 combines with J gene TRBJ2-2; TRBD2 agrees at 8 bases. This CDR3 is built from 14 residues. Germline CDR1 reads SGHTA; CDR2 reads FQGNSA. J lost 8 bases, V lost 3 bases, and 5 bases had no gene match. The CDR3, as DNA: TGTGCCAGCAGCTTTCGGCGGGGGGCAGGGGAGCTGTTTTTT. This codes for CASSFRRGAGELFF.

The chain carries TRBV12-3 or TRBV12-4 and TRBJ1-2; D gene uncertain. The ends were cut back, 1 base at V and 2 bases at J, with 8 bases in the middle. The CDR3 has 14 residues. The CDR3 DNA reads as TGTGCCAGCAGTTTAGGGACGGGCAACTATGGCTACACCTTC. It specifies CASSLGTGNYGYTF.

This chain joins TRBV20-1 and TRBJ2-5; TRBD2 might be the D (5 bases). This CDR3 has 12 amino acids. Trimming stripped 2 bases from V and 6 bases from J, with 10 bases between. Per germline, CDR1 DFQATT and CDR2 SNEGSKA (reference sequence). The chain's CDR3 is CSARPFGKTQYF. The CDR3 coding sequence is TGCAGTGCTAGACCGTTCGGGAAGACCCAGTACTTC.

This chain connects TRBV5-6 to TRBJ1-4; no reliable D call. V was shortened by 2 bases and J by 7 bases, with 12 bases between the two germline ends. Germline CDR1 is SGHDT and CDR2 is YYEEEE. The CDR3 is 14 residues long. This CDR3 is CASSFRWSIEKLFF. The CDR3 DNA follows: TGTGCCAGCAGCTTCCGGTGGAGCATTGAAAAACTGTTTTTT.

This chain joins TRBV5-6 and TRBJ2-7; 7 bases agree with TRBD1. Germline loops: CDR1 SGHDT, CDR2 YYEEEE. V dropped 3 bases and J dropped 2; count of bases not matched to a gene: 5. This CDR3 is built from 14 residues. CDR3 in amino acids: CASSSRGQAYEQYF. The CDR3, as DNA: TGTGCCAGCAGCTCCCGCGGACAGGCCTACGAGCAGTACTTC.

This clonotype was recorded many times. The V gene is TRBV29-1, the J gene TRBJ2-3; D possibly corresponds to TRBD2 (5 bases). The ends were cut back, 3 bases at V and 0 bases at J, with 10 bases in the middle. In germline, CDR1 is SQVTM, CDR2 ANQGSEA. The CDR3 length is 14 residues. In DNA, the CDR3 is TGCAGCGTTGAGAGGGTGCCGAGCACAGATACGCAGTATTTT. Translated, it gives CSVERVPSTDTQYF.

This clonotype is judged medium-sized. CDR3 sequence: CSVEAGAGTRTDTQYF. The CDR3 nucleotides read TGCAGCGTTGAAGCGGGGGCAGGAACCCGCACAGATACGCAGTATTTT. J is TRBJ2-3 and V is TRBV29-1; perhaps D is TRBD1 or TRBD2 (6 bases each). Germline values: CDR1 SQVTM, CDR2 ANQGSEA. Between the trimmed V and J ends, which lost 1 base and 1 base, there was a span of 15 bases. The CDR3 extends over 16 amino acids.

There are a few counts of this clonotype. This chain joins TRBV29-1 and TRBJ1-4, with a possible D match to TRBD1 (6 bases). The CDR3 totals 14 residues. V was clipped by 2 bases and J by 7 bases, with 14 bases between them. Germline V lookup: CDR1 SQVTM, CDR2 ANQGSEA. CDR3 nucleotides: TGCAGCGTTGAAAAAAGACAGGATGGTGAAAAACTGTTTTTT. Translating it yields CSVEKRQDGEKLFF.

The J gene is TRBJ1-2, the V gene TRBV12-5, with TRBD1 identical over 11 bases. Germline V gene lookup returns CDR1 LGHNT and CDR2 FRNRAP. The CDR3 is 14 amino acids. The junction had 3 bases not matched to a gene; V was cut back by 6 bases and J by 3 bases. The CDR3 protein is CASGRTGGDYGYTF. For the CDR3, the DNA is TGTGCTAGTGGACGGACAGGGGGCGACTATGGCTACACCTTC.

Concerning this clonotype: A much larger clone lies one base from this, so it may be a read error. The V call is TRBV28, the J call TRBJ2-2; no clear D gene. V lost 5 bases to trimming and J lost 5 bases, with 21 bases between them. Per germline, CDR1 MDHEN and CDR2 SYDVKM. The CDR3 totals 17 residues. This chain's CDR3 is CASSHTVGLMGTGELFF. The DNA for the CDR3 is TGTGCCAGCAGTCACACCGTAGGGCTTATGGGGACCGGGGAGCTGTTTTTT.

The chain has TRBV12-3 or TRBV12-4 and TRBJ1-5; D not resolved. This CDR3 is built from 14 residues. V dropped 3 bases and J dropped 4 bases, with 10 bases sitting between them. Written as DNA, the CDR3 is TGTGCCAGCAGTTTTATAGGGCTAAATCAGCCCCAGCATTTT. Its protein product is CASSFIGLNQPQHF.

The chain combines TRBV9 with TRBJ2-3; TRBD2 aligns across 7 bases. V gave up 4 bases and J gave up 3 bases; unmatched junction bases: 8. The CDR3 has 15 amino acids. The germline V gene has CDR1 SGDLS and CDR2 YYNGEE. The CDR3 DNA reads as TGTGCCAGCAGCCCCGGCGCGGGGGAAACAGATACGCAGTATTTT. It translates to CASSPGAGETDTQYF. Supplemented by reference TRBV9 and TRBJ2-3, the full variable domain reads DSGVTQTPKHLITATGQRVTLRCSPRSGDLSVYWYQQSLDQGLQFLIQYYNGEERAKGNILERFSAQQFPDLHSELNLSSLELGDSALYFCASSPGAGETDTQYFGPGTRLTVL.

This clonotype has more than one count but fewer than ten. This rearrangement joins TRBV6-5 to TRBJ2-1; no clear D. The germline gives CDR1 MNHEY, CDR2 SVGAGI. V was trimmed by 6 bases and J by 5 bases, leaving 5 bases between them. The CDR3 totals 11 residues. CDR3 protein: CASSHDNEQFF. The CDR3 coding sequence is TGTGCCAGCAGCCATGACAATGAGCAGTTCTTC.

V is TRBV19 and J is TRBJ1-6; D is unresolved. Germline loops: CDR1 LNHDA, CDR2 SQIVND (reference sequence). This CDR3 has 16 residues. The V end was cut by 3 bases, the J end by 2 bases, with 11 bases between. The DNA of the CDR3 is TGTGCCAGTAGTATCCTGGGAGGGACCTATAATTCACCCCTCCACTTT. Its protein product is CASSILGGTYNSPLHF.

The chain combines TRBV18 with TRBJ2-2; D possibly corresponds to TRBD1 (5 bases). CDR3 size: 19 residues. Trimming took off 2 bases at V and 4 bases at J, with 23 bases between the two ends. From germline, CDR1 is KGHSH and CDR2 LQKENI. The CDR3 bases are TGTGCCAGCTCACCAGGCGAGATTGGGGCCCCGGAAGGCACCGGGGAGCTGTTTTTT. It codes for CASSPGEIGAPEGTGELFF.